This record covers a single T cell receptor beta chain. The antigen is not known. The record originates from a study of cytomegalovirus exposure and HLA in healthy donors. This CDR3 comprises 15 residues. CDR1 is MNHEY, CDR2 SMNVEV, per germline (reference sequence). The V end lost 2 bases, the J end lost 10 bases, and 18 bases lay between the germline ends. General study findings and limits: Subsequent analysis showed first-cohort TCR clusters tending to co-occur in 120 or so validation repertoires.

TCRdb keeps only in-frame clones here, not all; method: immunoSEQ multiplex PCR. The top ten clones hold around 3% of a sample with over 150,000 clones, about 90% of them seen once. V is TRBV27 and J is TRBJ2-1; D is perhaps TRBD2 (6 bases). Sequenced sample: PBMCs. This TCR came from a woman aged 18-29 years in good health and CMV-seropositive. The chain's CDR3 is CASSLRVYRRGEQFF. The CDR3 nucleotides read TGTGCCAGCAGTTTACGTGTCTACCGCCGGGGGGAGCAGTTCTTC.